This T cell receptor beta chain was sequenced during a study of blood T cell repertoires in COVID-19. Study-wide background: The United States, Italy and Spain provided the acute and convalescent COVID-19 samples.

Participant ages covered about 18 to 95 years across around 22 US areas. Participants reported their clinical history, and cohort assignment relied on those reports. A single count supports this clone. Assay used: immunoSEQ multiplex PCR; TCRdb lists only in-frame clones, some missing. The data show about 220,000 clones, 82% seen once. Trimming cost V 4 bases and J 6 bases; bases outside gene matches: 5. The CDR3 extends over 15 amino acids. CDR1 is LGHNA and CDR2 is YSLEER in the germline V gene. The receptor was isolated from a woman in her sixties who had recovered from COVID-19. J is TRBJ2-3 and V is TRBV4-3, with 12 bases aligning to TRBD2. The material sequenced was PBMCs or T cells enriched from blood (not recorded which). The CDR3 DNA sequence: TGCGCCAGCAGCCGGACTAGCGGGGAGGGGGATACGCAGTATTTT. The encoded protein is CASSRTSGEGDTQYF.